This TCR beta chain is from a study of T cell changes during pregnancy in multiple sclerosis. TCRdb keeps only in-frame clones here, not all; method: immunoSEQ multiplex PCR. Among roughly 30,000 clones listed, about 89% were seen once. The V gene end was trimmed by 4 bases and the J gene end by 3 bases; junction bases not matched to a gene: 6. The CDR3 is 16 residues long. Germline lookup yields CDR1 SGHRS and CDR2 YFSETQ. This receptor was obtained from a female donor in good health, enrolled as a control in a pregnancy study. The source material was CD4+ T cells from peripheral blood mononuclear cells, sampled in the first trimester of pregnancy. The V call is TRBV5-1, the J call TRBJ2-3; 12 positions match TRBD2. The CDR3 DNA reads TGCGCCAGCAGCGCCGCTAGCGGGGGGGATACAGATACGCAGTATTTT. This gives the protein CASSAASGGDTDTQYF.